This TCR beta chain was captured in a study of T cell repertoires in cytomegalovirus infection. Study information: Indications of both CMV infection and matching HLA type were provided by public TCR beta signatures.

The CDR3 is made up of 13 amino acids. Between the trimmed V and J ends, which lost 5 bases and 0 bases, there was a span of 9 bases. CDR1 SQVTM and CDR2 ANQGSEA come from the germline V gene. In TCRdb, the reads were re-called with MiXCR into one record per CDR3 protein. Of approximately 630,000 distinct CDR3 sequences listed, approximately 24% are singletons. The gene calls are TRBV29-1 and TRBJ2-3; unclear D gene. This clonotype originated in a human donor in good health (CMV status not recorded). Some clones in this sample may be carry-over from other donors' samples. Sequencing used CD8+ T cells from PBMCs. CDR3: CSVTPTSTDTQYF. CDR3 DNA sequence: TGCAGCGTTACACCTACTAGCACAGATACGCAGTATTTT.